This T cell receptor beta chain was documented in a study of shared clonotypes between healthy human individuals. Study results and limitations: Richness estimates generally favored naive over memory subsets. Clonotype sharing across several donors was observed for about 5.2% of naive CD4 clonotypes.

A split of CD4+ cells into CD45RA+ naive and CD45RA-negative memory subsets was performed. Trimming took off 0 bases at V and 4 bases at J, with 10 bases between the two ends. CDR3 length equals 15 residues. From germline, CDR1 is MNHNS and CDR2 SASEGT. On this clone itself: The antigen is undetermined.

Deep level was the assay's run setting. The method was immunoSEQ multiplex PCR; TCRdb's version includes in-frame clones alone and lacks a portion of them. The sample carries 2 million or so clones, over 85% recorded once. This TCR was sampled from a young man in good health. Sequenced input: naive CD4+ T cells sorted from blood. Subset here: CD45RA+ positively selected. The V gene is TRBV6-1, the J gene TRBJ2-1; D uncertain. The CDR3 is CASSEAQLGYNEQFF. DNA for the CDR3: TGTGCCAGCAGTGAAGCGCAGCTAGGGTACAATGAGCAGTTCTTC.